Listed below are T cell receptor beta chains from one sample, sequenced in a study of blood T cell repertoires in COVID-19. Assay: immunoSEQ multiplex PCR; the TCRdb copy retains only in-frame clones and omits some. This table holds 150,000 to 200,000 clones, 80% to 95% found once. Material for sequencing was peripheral blood. All receptors come from a man in his fifties with acute or convalescent COVID-19. The CDR3 runs from the conserved cysteine through the conserved F or W. D genes are given only for firm matches. Not all rows give a size; the values are once, few, many and, for expanded clones, a class.

TRBJ1-1 TRBV10-3 13 TRBD1 . TGTGCCATCAGTGGGACAGGGGGAACTGAAGCTTTCTTT CAISGTGGTEAFF
TRBJ2-1 TRBV5-1 16 TRBD2 . TGCGCCAGCAGCCGAGTGCCTAGCGGGAACTACAATGAGCAGTTCTTC CASSRVPSGNYNEQFF
TRBJ2-3 TRBV18 15 . . TGTGCCAGCTCACCACGACGGACTAGCACAGATACGCAGTATTTT CASSPRRTSTDTQYF
TRBJ2-2 TRBV9 15 . . TGTGCCAGCAGCGTAGGGGGGCAGAACACCGGGGAGCTGTTTTTT CASSVGGQNTGELFF
TRBJ1-2 TRBV13 13 . . TGTGCCAGCAGCTCGCAGGGGCCGAGGGGCTACACCTTC CASSSQGPRGYTF
TRBJ2-5 TRBV15 15 TRBD2 . TGTGCCACCAGCAGATACCTTACTAGCGGGGAGACCCAGTACTTC CATSRYLTSGETQYF
TRBJ2-3 TRBV19 15 TRBD2 . TGTGCCAGTAGTTTTGCGGGGGGGCTGGAAGATACGCAGTATTTT CASSFAGGLEDTQYF
TRBJ1-5 TRBV28 14 . . TGTGCCAGCAGTCCGCCGGGGGGGTATCAGCCCCAGCATTTT CASSPPGGYQPQHF
TRBJ1-5 TRBV28 18 . . TGTGCCAGCAGTTTCGCAGGAGGCCTGGCATATGGCAATCAGCCCCAGCATTTT CASSFAGGLAYGNQPQHF
TRBJ1-2 TRBV27 15 TRBD1 . TGTGCCAGCAGTTTAACGACAGGGGGCACCTATGGCTACACCTTC CASSLTTGGTYGYTF
TRBJ1-6 TRBV30 16 TRBD1 . TGTGCCTGGAGTGTAGAAGGGGGCGCTAATAGGTCACCCCTCCACTTT CAWSVEGGANRSPLHF
TRBJ1-5 TRBV5-8 17 TRBD1 . TGTGCCAGCAGCTTGAGGACAGGTGGGAGCAGCAATCAGCCCCAGCATTTT CASSLRTGGSSNQPQHF
TRBJ1-5 TRBV3-1/TRBV3-2 14 . once TGTGCCAGCAGCCAGGGGCTAGGCAATCAGCCCCAGCATTTT CASSQGLGNQPQHF
TRBJ1-2 TRBV28 14 TRBD1 . TGTGCCAGCAGTTTAGAGGGACAGGGAGGTGGCTACACCTTC CASSLEGQGGGYTF
TRBJ1-2 TRBV9 14 TRBD1 . TGTGCCAGCAGCGCGACAGGGTCGAACTATGGCTACACCTTC CASSATGSNYGYTF
TRBJ2-1 TRBV20-1 11 . . TGCAGTGCCATTTACAGGAATGAGCAGTTCTTC CSAIYRNEQFF
TRBJ2-1 TRBV6-4 15 TRBD2 few TGTGCCAGCAGTGGCGGGGGACCGAGCGCCAGAGAGCAGTTCTTC CASSGGGPSAREQFF
TRBJ2-1 TRBV10-3 13 . . TGTGCCATCAATCAGGTCAAAGACGGTGAGCAGTTCTTC CAINQVKDGEQFF
TRBJ1-1 TRBV4-2 16 TRBD1 . TGTGCCAGCAGCCAAGGGTGGGACAGGGGATTTCTTGAAGCTTTCTTT CASSQGWDRGFLEAFF
TRBJ1-1 TRBV27 15 . . TGTGCCAGCAGTTTTTCAGGGACATCGAACACTGAAGCTTTCTTT CASSFSGTSNTEAFF
TRBJ2-5 TRBV7-2 14 TRBD1 . TGTGCCAGCACCCTAGGACAGGGTTTGCAGACCCAGTACTTC CASTLGQGLQTQYF
TRBJ1-5 TRBV6-1 12 . . TGTGCCAGCAGTTTACGGGTCCAGCCCCAGCATTTT CASSLRVQPQHF
TRBJ2-5 TRBV30 18 . . TGTGCCTGGAGTCGAACAGGATTGGGCCGTTTGTGGCAAGAGACCCAGTACTTC CAWSRTGLGRLWQETQYF
TRBJ1-2 TRBV29-1 12 . . TGCAGCGTTGAGGGAGAGAGCCCTGGCTACACCTTC CSVEGESPGYTF
TRBJ2-3 TRBV14 18 TRBD2 . TGTGCCAGCAGCCAAGGGACTAGCGGACCTCCTAGCACAGATACGCAGTATTTT CASSQGTSGPPSTDTQYF
TRBJ1-5 TRBV27 14 TRBD1 . TGTGCCAGCAGTAAAGGACAGGGCAATCAGCCCCAGCATTTT CASSKGQGNQPQHF
TRBJ2-7 TRBV7-9 13 . . TGTGCCAGCAGTTCCTCGAGGTCGGGCGAGCAGTACTTC CASSSSRSGEQYF
TRBJ2-3 TRBV5-1 17 . . TGCGCCAGCAGCGGGGAACAGGGCCGTACTCGGCCAGATACGCAGTATTTT CASSGEQGRTRPDTQYF
TRBJ2-1 TRBV10-3 17 TRBD2 . TGTGCCATCAGTGGGTCGACTAGCGGGGGGCTGGGGCATGAGCAGTTCTTC CAISGSTSGGLGHEQFF
TRBJ1-6 TRBV9 15 TRBD1 . TGTGCCAGCAGCGCCGAAGGACAGGGGAATTCACCCCTCCACTTT CASSAEGQGNSPLHF
TRBJ2-1 TRBV5-1 14 TRBD2 . TGCGCCAGCCGGGGACTAGCGGGGGGGAATGAGCAGTTCTTC CASRGLAGGNEQFF
TRBJ2-3 TRBV15 13 . . TGTGCCACCACTGGTCAACACACAGATACGCAGTATTTT CATTGQHTDTQYF
TRBJ2-2 TRBV24-1 16 TRBD1 few TGTGCCACCAGTGTATCCGGGACAGGAAACACCGGGGAGCTGTTTTTT CATSVSGTGNTGELFF